This is a list of T cell receptor beta chains from one sample in a study of T cell repertoires in cytomegalovirus infection. Their antigens remain unidentified. TCRdb fed the reads into MiXCR, producing one record per CDR3 protein. In the table there are 340,000 or so distinct CDR3 sequences, 20% to 25% of which are singletons. The sequencing here drew on cultured PBMCs, taken from culture after CMV antigen stimulation. The receptors stem from a human donor in good health (CMV status not recorded). Some clones in this sample may be carry-over from other donors' samples. The CDR3 runs from the conserved cysteine through the conserved F or W. Fields, in order: D gene, J gene, clone size, V gene, CDR3 protein, CDR3 DNA. D genes are given only for firm matches. Clone size appears in some rows only: once, few, many, or a class for an expanded clone.

D gene: TRBD1; J gene: TRBJ2-7; clone size: -; V gene: TRBV4-2; CDR3 protein: CASSQASGTGSYEQYF; CDR3 DNA: TGTGCCAGCAGCCAAGCCTCCGGGACAGGGTCCTACGAGCAGTACTTC
D gene: TRBD2; J gene: TRBJ2-1; clone size: -; V gene: TRBV10-3; CDR3 protein: CAISGLSGNFEQFF; CDR3 DNA: TGTGCCATCAGCGGACTAAGCGGGAATTTTGAGCAGTTCTTC
D gene: -; J gene: TRBJ1-1; clone size: -; V gene: TRBV19; CDR3 protein: CASSIGWNTEAFF; CDR3 DNA: TGTGCCAGTAGTATTGGATGGAACACTGAAGCTTTCTTT
D gene: -; J gene: TRBJ1-5; clone size: -; V gene: TRBV28; CDR3 protein: CASSWGRDISNQHQHF; CDR3 DNA: TGTGCCAGCAGTTGGGGCAGGGATATTAGCAATCAGCACCAGCATTTT
D gene: TRBD1; J gene: TRBJ2-3; clone size: few; V gene: TRBV19; CDR3 protein: CASSTTGWEDTQYF; CDR3 DNA: TGTGCCAGTAGTACGACAGGGTGGGAAGATACGCAGTATTTT
D gene: TRBD2; J gene: TRBJ2-1; clone size: few; V gene: TRBV7-2; CDR3 protein: CASTPGLSMDEQFF; CDR3 DNA: TGTGCCAGCACCCCGGGACTAAGTATGGATGAGCAGTTCTTC
D gene: -; J gene: TRBJ2-1; clone size: many; V gene: TRBV5-1; CDR3 protein: CASSFTVAAHEQFF; CDR3 DNA: TGCGCCAGCAGCTTCACCGTAGCAGCCCATGAGCAGTTCTTC
D gene: -; J gene: TRBJ2-7; clone size: few; V gene: TRBV4-3; CDR3 protein: CASSQAVSYEQYF; CDR3 DNA: TGCGCCAGCAGCCAAGCGGTGTCCTACGAGCAGTACTTC
D gene: -; J gene: TRBJ2-3; clone size: -; V gene: TRBV5-1; CDR3 protein: CASSSTWSTDTQYF; CDR3 DNA: TGCGCCAGCAGTAGTACGTGGAGCACAGATACGCAGTATTTT
D gene: -; J gene: TRBJ2-1; clone size: few; V gene: TRBV19; CDR3 protein: CASSNHGQRNEQFF; CDR3 DNA: TGTGCCAGTAGTAACCACGGACAGCGCAATGAGCAGTTCTTC
D gene: TRBD2; J gene: TRBJ2-5; clone size: -; V gene: TRBV20-1; CDR3 protein: CSANAGTSGRNQETQYF; CDR3 DNA: TGCAGTGCCAATGCCGGGACTAGCGGGAGGAACCAAGAGACCCAGTACTTC
D gene: TRBD1; J gene: TRBJ2-7; clone size: -; V gene: TRBV19; CDR3 protein: CASSTRDSPSYEQYF; CDR3 DNA: TGTGCCAGTAGTACCCGGGACAGCCCCTCCTACGAGCAGTACTTC
D gene: TRBD2; J gene: TRBJ2-5; clone size: once; V gene: TRBV19; CDR3 protein: CASSTGSGSLGTQYF; CDR3 DNA: TGTGCCAGTAGTACAGGTAGCGGGAGCCTGGGGACCCAGTACTTC
D gene: -; J gene: TRBJ2-7; clone size: -; V gene: TRBV3-1; CDR3 protein: CASSQEGAASFVYEQYF; CDR3 DNA: TGTGCCAGCAGCCAAGAGGGGGCAGCCTCGTTCGTATACGAGCAGTACTTC
D gene: TRBD2; J gene: TRBJ2-2; clone size: few; V gene: TRBV7-9; CDR3 protein: CASSLRLAGTGELFF; CDR3 DNA: TGTGCCAGCAGCCTACGACTAGCTGGGACCGGGGAGCTGTTTTTT
D gene: -; J gene: TRBJ1-6; clone size: -; V gene: TRBV28; CDR3 protein: CASSSPHQGENSPLHF; CDR3 DNA: TGTGCCAGCAGTTCGCCCCACCAGGGCGAAAATTCACCCCTCCACTTT